This T cell receptor (beta chain) came from a study of blood T cell repertoires in COVID-19. About the study: Collection of acute and convalescent COVID-19 samples took place in the United States, Italy and Spain. T cells, B-cell-depleted T cells, or PBMCs provided the cDNA or gDNA that served as material.

In the study's own analysis: Researchers report that nucleated cell counts were estimated from reference gene primer amplification. TCRdb's copy holds only in-frame clones and misses some; the assay was immunoSEQ multiplex PCR. That table is the source of V, J and clone size, and D and trimming were worked out from the DNA. This table holds 260,000 or so clones, approximately 91% found once. Germline assignment: CDR1 MRHNA and CDR2 SNTAGT. The CDR3 extends over 20 amino acids. V was clipped by 1 base and J by 2 bases; unmatched bases: 17. The chain recombines TRBV6-4 with TRBJ1-5; 7 bases agree with TRBD1. Source material: peripheral blood. This clonotype was obtained from a human donor in a cohort sampled during active COVID-19. The CDR3 spells CASSDFRDRESPYCNQPQHF. The CDR3 nucleotides are TGTGCCAGCAGTGACTTTAGAGACAGGGAATCCCCTTATTGCAATCAGCCCCAGCATTTT.